This TCR beta chain originates from a study of blood T cell repertoires in COVID-19. On the study more broadly: The samples span acute and convalescent COVID-19 from the United States, Italy and Spain. T cells, B-cell-depleted T cells, or PBMCs provided the cDNA or gDNA that served as material.

The junction had 13 bases not matched to a gene; V was cut back by 8 bases and J by 7 bases. In germline, CDR1 is LNHNV, CDR2 YYDKDF (reference sequence). This CDR3 is built from 15 residues. Authors' analysis steps: The authors estimated nucleated cell counts from reference gene primer amplification. Profiled with immunoSEQ multiplex PCR; TCRdb holds only in-frame clones, not every one. That table gives V, J and clone size, and the DNA gave D and trimming. This table holds hundreds of thousands of clones, roughly 82% found once. The chain employs TRBV15 and TRBJ1-1; the match to TRBD1 covers 10 bases. The source is a woman in her seventies with acute or convalescent COVID-19. Sequencing was carried out using peripheral blood. CDR3 region: CATGTGVGKGSEAFF. The CDR3 bases are TGTGCCACCGGGACAGGGGTGGGGAAAGGTAGTGAAGCTTTCTTT. Supplemented by reference TRBV15 and TRBJ1-1, the full variable domain reads DAMVIQNPRYQVTQFGKPVTLSCSQTLNHNVMYWYQQKSSQAPKLLFHYYDKDFNNEADTPDNFQSRRPNTSFCFLDIRSPGLGDTAMYLCATGTGVGKGSEAFFGQGTRLTVV.